This T cell receptor beta chain was recorded in a study of cytomegalovirus exposure and HLA in healthy donors. The study, taken as a whole, reports: The likely origin of a cluster of highly shared sequence variants was a sequencing artifact. It emerged from a later analysis that several of the most significant clusters appeared to be linked to common viral pathogens. A later analysis linked a missense DCLRE1C variant to TCR beta V- and J-gene trimming. Sequencing depth across donors, presence/absence analyses assumed, was roughly uniform.

A multiplex PCR was run with 60 Vbeta primers and 13 Jbeta primers. Clones were read by immunoSEQ multiplex PCR, and TCRdb kept only the in-frame ones, dropping some. The repertoire consists of 82,000 or so clones, with roughly a tenth occurring once and the leading ten covering approximately 23%. On this clone itself: What it binds is not known.

V was pared by 0 bases and J by 7 bases, with 1 base of the junction left unmatched. The length of the CDR3 is 14 residues. Germline CDR1 and CDR2: SGHRS and YFSETQ. The chain combines TRBV5-1 with TRBJ1-6; 7 nucleotides agree with TRBD1. The source material was PBMCs. The TCR was taken from a man in his 60s in good health and CMV-seropositive. The CDR3 here is CASSLDRGNSPLHF. CDR3 nucleotides: TGCGCCAGCAGCTTGGACAGGGGAAATTCACCCCTCCACTTT. The whole variable domain, filled in from reference TRBV5-1 and TRBJ1-6, reads KAGVTQTPRYLIKTRGQQVTLSCSPISGHRSVSWYQQTPGQGLQFLFEYFSETQRNKGNFPGRFSGRQFSNSRSEMNVSTLELGDSALYLCASSLDRGNSPLHFGNGTRLTVT.